One and the same sample provided the 30 T cell receptor beta chains below, sequenced in a study of blood T cell repertoires in COVID-19. Sequencing used immunoSEQ multiplex PCR; TCRdb keeps in-frame clones, though not all of them. The sample consists of 150,000 to 200,000 clones, 83% of them appearing once. The sequenced material came from peripheral blood. The source is a woman in her 70s with COVID-19, enrolled during active disease.

There are a few counts of this clone. The V gene is TRBV2, the J gene TRBJ1-2; 8 bases agree with TRBD1. V trimming: 6 bases; J trimming: 5 bases; junction bases outside the gene matches: 5. Germline V gene data show CDR1 as SNHLY and CDR2 as FYNNEI. This CDR3 comprises 13 residues. The CDR3 coding sequence is TGTGCCAGCAGGGGGACAGGATATTATGGCTACACCTTC. Translated, it gives CASRGTGYYGYTF.

This clone has a single count. The V call is TRBV7-2, the J call TRBJ2-5; TRBD2 is a possible D gene (7 bases). V lost 3 bases and J 2 bases, leaving 19 bases between the germline ends. CDR1 and CDR2 (germline): SGHTA, FQGNSA. The CDR3 extends over 17 amino acids. CDR3 loop: CASSFGGPRGGQETQYF. CDR3 bases: TGTGCCAGCAGCTTTGGCGGGCCAAGGGGGGGACAAGAGACCCAGTACTTC. Full variable domain (missing parts from reference TRBV7-2 and TRBJ2-5): GAGVSQSPSNKVTEKGKDVELRCDPISGHTALYWYRQSLGQGLEFLIYFQGNSAPDKSGLPSDRFSAERTGGSVSTLTIQRTQQEDSAVYLCASSFGGPRGGQETQYFGPGTRLLVL.

The CDR3 DNA reads as TGCGCCAGCAGCGAGGAGGGCAATCAGCCCCAGCATTTT. Amino acids: CASSEEGNQPQHF. This chain links TRBV5-1 with TRBJ1-5, with no clear D. V was cut by 4 bases and J by 2 bases, with 7 bases left in between. The CDR3 loop spans 13 amino acids. Germline lookup yields CDR1 SGHRS and CDR2 YFSETQ.

The chain uses TRBV7-9 and TRBJ2-3; TRBD1 is a possible D gene (5 bases). CDR1 is SEHNR and CDR2 is FQNEAQ in the germline V gene (reference sequence). The V gene lost 3 bases and the J gene lost 2 bases, with 12 bases spanning the gap. The length of the CDR3 is 15 residues. The DNA for the CDR3 is TGTGCCAGCAGCTTGTGGCAGGGTGACACAGATACGCAGTATTTT. This encodes CASSLWQGDTDTQYF.

The rearrangement joins TRBV7-7 to TRBJ2-7, with 8 positions matching TRBD2. The CDR3 is made up of 16 amino acids. The J segment lost 6 bases and the V segment lost 5 bases, leaving 15 bases of the junction unmatched. Germline V CDR1 and CDR2: SSHAT, FNYEAQ (reference sequence). CDR3 nucleotides: TGTGCCAGCAGCGCACTAACTAGCGGAAATTTCCTCGAGCAGTACTTC. This gives the protein CASSALTSGNFLEQYF. Filled out from reference TRBV7-7 and TRBJ2-7, the complete variable domain reads GAGVSQSPRYKVTKRGQDVTLRCDPISSHATLYWYQQALGQGPEFLTYFNYEAQPDKSGLPSDRFSAERPEGSISTLTIQRTEQRDSAMYRCASSALTSGNFLEQYFGPGTRLTVT.

The rearrangement links TRBV24-1 to TRBJ2-7; 11 bases line up with TRBD2. Unmatched junction bases numbered 3, after V lost 3 bases and J lost 3 bases. Looked up from germline, CDR1 is KGHDR and CDR2 is SFDVKD. The length of the CDR3 is 15 residues. The CDR3 sequence is CATSDIGTSGYEQYF. The DNA of the CDR3 is TGTGCCACCAGTGATATTGGGACTAGCGGCTACGAGCAGTACTTC.

This clone was counted between two and nine times. Other DNA sequences within the sample encode an identical CDR3. This chain connects TRBV6-5 to TRBJ1-4; 9 nucleotides match TRBD1. V lost 5 bases, J lost 8 bases, and 6 bases stayed unmatched. CDR3 size: 14 residues. Germline V lookup: CDR1 MNHEY, CDR2 SVGAGI. The CDR3 spells CASSPQGAGEKLFF. In DNA form, the CDR3 reads TGTGCCAGCAGTCCACAGGGGGCAGGAGAAAAACTGTTTTTT.

This clone has a single count. Here the CDR3 DNA reads TGTGCCAGCAGTGCCCCCACAGGGGGCGTCTACTACGAGCAGTACTTC. This sequence encodes CASSAPTGGVYYEQYF. The V and J genes are TRBV28 and TRBJ2-7, with TRBD1 matching 9 bases. CDR1 is MDHEN, CDR2 SYDVKM, per germline. Unmatched junction bases numbered 11, after V lost 5 bases and J lost 3 bases. This CDR3 has 16 residues.

The V and J genes are TRBV12-5 and TRBJ2-2, with TRBD1 as a possible D gene (5 bases). Between the trimmed V and J ends, which lost 2 bases and 1 base, there was a span of 8 bases. The CDR3 is made up of 15 amino acids. Germline CDR1 reads LGHNT; CDR2 reads FRNRAP. CDR3 nucleotides: TGTGCTAGTGGTTTGAATCAGGGGAACACCGGGGAGCTGTTTTTT. It translates to CASGLNQGNTGELFF.

The chain combines TRBV7-9 with TRBJ1-1, with D unclear. CDR1 is SEHNR, CDR2 FQNEAQ, per germline (reference sequence). The CDR3 is made up of 13 amino acids. Trimming shortened V by 2 bases and J by 1 base, and 5 bases separated the two germline ends. The CDR3 DNA follows: TGTGCCAGCAGCTTACAGGAGAACACTGAAGCTTTCTTT. Translated: CASSLQENTEAFF.

This clone was detected a few times. The V call is TRBV10-3, the J call TRBJ1-5; 9 nucleotides match TRBD1. Germline CDR1 and CDR2: ENHRY and SYGVKD. The CDR3 is 15 amino acids. V shed 6 bases, J shed 5 bases, and the junction held 8 bases outside the gene matches. Written as DNA, the CDR3 is TGTGCCATCAGCGAGGACAGGGGAGGATATCAGCCCCAGCATTTT. Its translation: CAISEDRGGYQPQHF.

This clone was detected only a few times. The rearrangement joins TRBV5-4 to TRBJ1-4; D is unclear. This CDR3 has 17 amino acids. The germline V gene has CDR1 SGHNT and CDR2 YYREEE (reference sequence). The germline V and J ends were trimmed by 3 bases and 0 bases, with 15 bases remaining between them. This CDR3 is CASSSPLTGATNEKLFF. As DNA, the CDR3 is TGTGCCAGCAGCTCCCCTCTGACGGGAGCAACTAATGAAAAACTGTTTTTT.

The V gene is TRBV27, the J gene TRBJ2-1; D possibly corresponds to TRBD2 (6 bases). Per the germline V gene, CDR1 is MNHEY and CDR2 is SMNVEV (reference sequence). The V end lost 4 bases, the J end lost 4 bases, and 17 bases lay between the germline ends. This CDR3 contains 16 residues. In DNA form, the CDR3 reads TGTGCCAGCAGTTCCTCGGAGGGGCGGTTTTACAATGAGCAGTTCTTC. Protein: CASSSSEGRFYNEQFF.

This clone came up many times. V gene TRBV11-3 combines with J gene TRBJ1-3; 8 positions match TRBD1. CDR3 length: 16 residues. The V and J ends lost 5 bases and 0 bases, in that order; junction bases with no gene match: 6. The germline V gene has CDR1 SGHNT and CDR2 YENEEA. CDR3 in amino acids: CASSRNDRGSGNTIYF. The CDR3 region has the DNA TGTGCCAGCAGCCGGAATGACAGGGGCTCTGGAAACACCATATATTTT. The full variable domain, with the rest looked up from reference TRBV11-3 and TRBJ1-3, is EAGVVQSPRYKIIEKKQPVAFWCNPISGHNTLYWYLQNLGQGPELLIRYENEEAVDDSQLPKDRFSAERLKGVDSTLKIQPAELGDSAVYLCASSRNDRGSGNTIYFGEGSWLTVV.

This chain uses TRBV4-1 with TRBJ2-1; TRBD2 matches at 12 bases. In germline, CDR1 is MGHRA, CDR2 YSYEKL. CDR3 length: 17 amino acids. The V and J ends lost 4 bases and 5 bases, in that order; junction bases with no gene match: 9. CDR3 in amino acids: CASSREPLAGGHNEQFF. The CDR3 coding sequence is TGCGCCAGCAGCCGAGAGCCTCTAGCGGGAGGGCACAATGAGCAGTTCTTC.

The chain is built from TRBV5-1 and TRBJ2-3; TRBD1 agrees at 7 bases. V lost 2 bases and J lost 0; bases outside the gene matches: 3. This CDR3 comprises 15 residues. Germline CDR1 and CDR2: SGHRS and YFSETQ. The CDR3 reads CASSFTGASTDTQYF. DNA for the CDR3: TGCGCCAGCAGCTTTACAGGGGCTAGCACAGATACGCAGTATTTT.

The chain has TRBV28 and TRBJ1-4, with TRBD1 matching over 9 bases. This CDR3 is 15 amino acids long. CDR1 and CDR2 from the germline V gene are MDHEN and SYDVKM. With V trimmed by 8 bases and J by 7 bases, 11 bases remained unmatched. The CDR3 nucleotides read TGTGCCAGCCATTCTCAGACAGGGGGGGTTGAAAAACTGTTTTTT. It specifies CASHSQTGGVEKLFF.

V is TRBV5-6 and J is TRBJ1-6; weak D call: TRBD1 (5 bases). The V end was cut by 1 base, the J end by 7 bases, with 9 bases between. CDR1 and CDR2 from the germline V gene are SGHDT and YYEEEE. The CDR3 loop spans 14 amino acids. The CDR3 region has the DNA TGTGCCAGCAGCTTGTGGGACTTAAATTCACCCCTCCACTTT. Its protein is CASSLWDLNSPLHF.

This chain links TRBV9 with TRBJ1-6; 8 bases align to TRBD1. Germline V lookup: CDR1 SGDLS, CDR2 YYNGEE. The J segment lost 5 bases and the V segment lost 4 bases, leaving 8 bases of the junction unmatched. The length of the CDR3 is 16 residues. CDR3 DNA sequence: TGTGCCAGCAGCTCACAGGGACAGGCTAATAATTCACCCCTCCACTTT. Protein: CASSSQGQANNSPLHF. Together with reference TRBV9 and TRBJ1-6, the CDR3 gives the full variable domain: DSGVTQTPKHLITATGQRVTLRCSPRSGDLSVYWYQQSLDQGLQFLIQYYNGEERAKGNILERFSAQQFPDLHSELNLSSLELGDSALYFCASSSQGQANNSPLHFGNGTRLTVT.

This rearrangement joins TRBV29-1 to TRBJ2-2, with 9 positions matching TRBD2. Germline CDR1 SQVTM, CDR2 ANQGSEA. The length of the CDR3 is 15 residues. Trimming at V came to 5 bases and at J to 5 bases, leaving 9 bases not matched to a gene. The CDR3 DNA is TGCAGCGTTCGGGTCGCGGGAGGGTGGACCGGGGAGCTGTTTTTT. This translates into CSVRVAGGWTGELFF.

The chain combines TRBV28 with TRBJ2-3; no clear D gene. The CDR3 consists of 15 residues. Germline V CDR1 and CDR2: MDHEN, SYDVKM. Trimming removed 2 bases from V and 0 bases from J, with 9 bases in between. The CDR3 is CASSLIAASTDTQYF. CDR3 nucleotides: TGTGCCAGCAGTTTAATTGCGGCTAGCACAGATACGCAGTATTTT.

The V and J genes are TRBV6-5 and TRBJ1-5, with D perhaps matching TRBD1 (6 bases). The germline V gene has CDR1 MNHEY and CDR2 SVGAGI. The V end lost 7 bases, the J end lost 1 base, and 8 bases lay between the germline ends. This CDR3 comprises 13 residues. Written as DNA, the CDR3 is TGTGCCAGCATTGGACAGAGCAATCAGCCCCAGCATTTT. Translation gives CASIGQSNQPQHF.

J is TRBJ1-1 and V is TRBV3-1 (or the pseudogene TRBV3-2); 8 bases are shared with TRBD1. The CDR3 consists of 17 residues. From germline, CDR1 is LGHDT and CDR2 YNNKEL (reference sequence). Unmatched junction bases numbered 10, after V lost 4 bases and J lost 0 bases. The CDR3 reads CASSRSGQGGMNTEAFF. As DNA, the CDR3 is TGTGCCAGCAGCCGATCCGGACAGGGAGGGATGAACACTGAAGCTTTCTTT.

This chain uses TRBV28 with TRBJ2-3, with 10 bases that match TRBD2. Germline CDR1 MDHEN, CDR2 SYDVKM. The CDR3 is 15 amino acids. V was clipped by 6 bases and J by 0 bases; unmatched bases: 3. CDR3 loop: CASRKLAGSTDTQYF. The CDR3 DNA is TGTGCCAGCAGGAAACTAGCGGGAAGCACAGATACGCAGTATTTT.

The gene calls are TRBV5-4 and TRBJ2-2, with TRBD2 identical over 10 bases. The J segment lost 5 bases and the V segment lost 7 bases, leaving 8 bases of the junction unmatched. CDR3 length equals 15 residues. The V gene's germline CDR1 is SGHNT and CDR2 YYREEE (reference sequence). The CDR3 bases are TGTGCCAGCCTGGATAGCGGGAGGCAGACCGGGGAGCTGTTTTTT. It translates to CASLDSGRQTGELFF.

The chain combines TRBV20-1 with TRBJ1-1, with D unresolved. This CDR3 is built from 11 residues. Germline V lookup: CDR1 DFQATT, CDR2 SNEGSKA (reference sequence). Deletions cut 6 bases from V and 4 bases from J, with 9 bases between. CDR3 coding DNA: TGCAGTGCAAGACGGGTCACTGAAGCTTTCTTT. It codes for CSARRVTEAFF.

This clone was recorded only once. The rearrangement uses TRBV5-1 and TRBJ2-2; D perhaps matches TRBD1 (6 bases). CDR3 length equals 14 residues. Germline V CDR1 and CDR2: SGHRS, YFSETQ. With 5 bases removed from V and 4 bases from J, the gap between germline ends came to 12 bases. The CDR3 sequence: CASRPGQPTGELFF. The CDR3 nucleotides read TGCGCCAGCAGACCCGGACAGCCCACCGGGGAGCTGTTTTTT.

This clone was detected only a few times. Here the CDR3 reads CASSPRLRTGPANTGELFF. The CDR3, as DNA: TGTGCCAGCTCACCACGATTACGTACAGGCCCGGCGAACACCGGGGAGCTGTTTTTT. The chain has TRBV18 and TRBJ2-2; a possible D gene is TRBD1 (5 bases). V was clipped by 1 base and J by 0 bases, with 18 bases between them. Germline CDR1 is KGHSH and CDR2 is LQKENI. This CDR3 contains 19 residues.

V gene TRBV11-2 combines with J gene TRBJ2-3; no clear D. The CDR3 loop spans 12 amino acids. V was pared by 5 bases and J by 8 bases, with 11 bases between. Germline loops: CDR1 SGHAT, CDR2 FQNNGV. Here the CDR3 DNA reads TGTGCCAGCAGCGAGGCCTTAGCTACGCAGTATTTT. Its translation: CASSEALATQYF.

This chain links TRBV5-3 with TRBJ2-5; D unclear. TRBV5-3 counts as an open reading frame of uncertain function. Trimming cost V 1 base and J 14 bases, with 21 bases left between them. The CDR3 length is 14 residues. CDR3 nucleotide sequence: TGTGCCAGAAGCTTGCCTACCCGCGAATGGAGCGCTTACTTC. Translated, it gives CARSLPTREWSAYF.